These 16 T cell receptor beta chains were sequenced from one sample in a study of T cell changes during pregnancy in multiple sclerosis. The repertoire was sequenced with immunoSEQ multiplex PCR; TCRdb's copy has only in-frame clones and lacks some. The sample lists roughly 40,000 clones, approximately 92% occurring once. The sequencing here drew on CD4+ T cells from peripheral blood mononuclear cells, taken in the first trimester of pregnancy. The origin of the receptors is a female donor with multiple sclerosis, enrolled in a pregnancy study.

This clone was seen a handful of times. The chain joins TRBV19 to TRBJ1-5; D might be TRBD1 (6 bases). The CDR3 extends over 15 amino acids. Trimming stripped 4 bases from V and 0 bases from J, with 10 bases between. The germline V gene has CDR1 LNHDA and CDR2 SQIVND (reference sequence). CDR3 residues: CASSTRTASNQPQHF. The CDR3 bases are TGTGCCAGTAGTACCCGGACAGCTAGCAATCAGCCCCAGCATTTT.

For the CDR3, the DNA is TGTGCCAGCAGTCCACTAGAAAACATTCAGTACTTC. It yields the protein CASSPLENIQYF. The chain recombines TRBV2 with TRBJ2-4; tentatively, D is TRBD2 (5 bases). This CDR3 has 12 residues. V was pared by 5 bases and J by 5 bases, with 7 bases between. Germline CDR1 reads SNHLY; CDR2 reads FYNNEI. The full variable domain, with the rest looked up from reference TRBV2 and TRBJ2-4, is EPEVTQTPSHQVTQMGQEVILRCVPISNHLYFYWYRQILGQKVEFLVSFYNNEISEKSEIFDDQFSVERPDGSNFTLKIRSTKLEDSAMYFCASSPLENIQYFGAGTRLSVL.

V is TRBV19 and J is TRBJ1-1; D ambiguous. Trimming took 0 bases from V and 6 from J, leaving 8 bases between them. The germline V gene encodes CDR1 LNHDA and CDR2 SQIVND (reference sequence). The CDR3 sequence is 13 residues long. CDR3 coding DNA: TGTGCCAGTAGTATAGATGCGGGCGCTGAAGCTTTCTTT. Amino acid sequence: CASSIDAGAEAFF.

This chain connects TRBV7-6 to TRBJ2-3; 11 bases match TRBD2. The CDR3 loop spans 16 amino acids. CDR1 SGHVS and CDR2 FNYEAQ come from the germline V gene. The V and J ends lost 4 bases and 0 bases, in that order; junction bases with no gene match: 3. The CDR3 loop reads CASSSGLAASTDTQYF. Here the CDR3 DNA reads TGTGCCAGCAGCTCGGGACTAGCGGCTAGCACAGATACGCAGTATTTT.

The J gene is TRBJ1-1, the V gene TRBV28; tentative D call: TRBD1 (5 bases). This CDR3 has 16 residues. Germline CDR1 and CDR2: MDHEN and SYDVKM. V was shortened by 5 bases and J by 5 bases, with 21 bases between the two germline ends. The CDR3 DNA is TGTGCCAGCAGTCCAACTGGGGGGACGGTAGGAACTGAAGCTTTCTTT. It encodes CASSPTGGTVGTEAFF.

In this sample, this clone turned up once. The rearrangement uses TRBV5-1 and TRBJ1-1, with 8 bases that match TRBD1. The trim removed 4 bases at V and 7 bases at J, leaving 12 bases unmatched. Germline values: CDR1 SGHRS, CDR2 YFSETQ. This CDR3 is built from 15 residues. The DNA for the CDR3 is TGCGCCAGCAGCCTCGGACAGGGCAAAACGGGTGAAGCTTTCTTT. Amino acids: CASSLGQGKTGEAFF.

The V call is TRBV9, the J call TRBJ2-1, with D perhaps matching TRBD1 (5 bases). Between the trimmed V and J ends, which lost 4 bases and 8 bases, there was a span of 13 bases. Germline V gene lookup returns CDR1 SGDLS and CDR2 YYNGEE. The CDR3 loop spans 13 amino acids. CDR3 DNA: TGTGCCAGCAGCCCCCACTTAGGGGATGAGCAGTTCTTC. Its translation: CASSPHLGDEQFF.

The chain has TRBV10-2 and TRBJ2-1; a possible D gene is TRBD1 (6 bases). There are 13 residues in the CDR3. Germline values: CDR1 WSHSY, CDR2 SAAADI. Trimming left V 5 bases short and J 8 bases short, with 13 bases between. Here the CDR3 DNA reads TGCGCCAGCAGTAGACAGGCGAGCTATGAGCAGTTCTTC. Translating gives CASSRQASYEQFF.

V and J are TRBV5-1 and TRBJ2-7; unclear D gene. V was cut by 0 bases and J by 5 bases, with 12 bases left in between. This CDR3 is 14 amino acids long. Germline values: CDR1 SGHRS, CDR2 YFSETQ. The CDR3 loop reads CASSLGVTRNEQYF. The CDR3 nucleotides are TGCGCCAGCAGCTTGGGAGTGACTCGCAACGAGCAGTACTTC.

The V gene is TRBV4-2, the J gene TRBJ2-1; 11 bases are shared with TRBD2. CDR3 length: 16 amino acids. With 0 bases clipped from V and 12 bases from J, the junction kept 10 bases outside the gene matches. CDR1 and CDR2 (germline): LGHNA, YNFKEQ. CDR3 DNA: TGTGCCAGCAGCCAAGAGGTAGCGGGAGGGCCAGGAGGGCAGTTCTTC. Protein: CASSQEVAGGPGGQFF.

The V call is TRBV11-3, the J call TRBJ2-2; D is undetermined. V shed 5 bases and J shed 7 bases, with 5 bases lying between them. The CDR3 has 11 residues. Looked up from germline, CDR1 is SGHNT and CDR2 is YENEEA. The CDR3 nucleotides are TGTGCCAGCAGCGTCAGCGGGGAGCTGTTTTTT. This codes for CASSVSGELFF.

This sequence joins TRBV21-1 and TRBJ1-2. TRBV21-1 is marked as a pseudogene. The CDR3 totals 11 residues. For the CDR3, the DNA is TGTGCCAGCAGCCCCTTGTATGGCTACACCTTC. This gives the protein CASSPLYGYTF.

The chain is built from TRBV19 and TRBJ1-1; D unresolved. CDR1 is LNHDA and CDR2 is SQIVND in the germline V gene (reference sequence). The V and J ends lost 3 bases and 2 bases respectively, with 7 bases between them. The CDR3 has 13 amino acids. This CDR3 reads CASSMVLNTEAFF. The CDR3 DNA sequence: TGTGCCAGTAGTATGGTCCTAAACACTGAAGCTTTCTTT.

J is TRBJ2-5 and V is TRBV5-1; 9 nucleotides line up with TRBD1. After removal of 4 bases from V and 2 bases from J, the junction contained 3 bases not matched to a gene. Per the germline V gene, CDR1 is SGHRS and CDR2 is YFSETQ. The CDR3 spans 14 residues. The CDR3 sequence is CASSGTGYQETQYF. The CDR3 DNA is TGCGCCAGCAGCGGGACAGGGTATCAAGAGACCCAGTACTTC.

The chain joins TRBV28 to TRBJ2-7, with TRBD1 as a possible D gene (5 bases). V was cut by 5 bases and J by 6 bases, with 17 bases left in between. This CDR3 has 14 amino acids. Germline loops: CDR1 MDHEN, CDR2 SYDVKM. This CDR3 reads CASSIVQAHSEQYF. The CDR3 region has the DNA TGTGCCAGCAGTATAGTACAGGCCCATAGCGAGCAGTACTTC.

The rearrangement joins TRBV19 to TRBJ2-6; D uncertain. The germline V gene has CDR1 LNHDA and CDR2 SQIVND (reference sequence). The CDR3 runs 17 residues. Deletions cut 5 bases from V and 2 bases from J, with 16 bases between. DNA for the CDR3: TGTGCCAGTAGTCCGGAGACGGGTGCTGCTGGGGCCAACGTCCTGACTTTC. This sequence encodes CASSPETGAAGANVLTF.